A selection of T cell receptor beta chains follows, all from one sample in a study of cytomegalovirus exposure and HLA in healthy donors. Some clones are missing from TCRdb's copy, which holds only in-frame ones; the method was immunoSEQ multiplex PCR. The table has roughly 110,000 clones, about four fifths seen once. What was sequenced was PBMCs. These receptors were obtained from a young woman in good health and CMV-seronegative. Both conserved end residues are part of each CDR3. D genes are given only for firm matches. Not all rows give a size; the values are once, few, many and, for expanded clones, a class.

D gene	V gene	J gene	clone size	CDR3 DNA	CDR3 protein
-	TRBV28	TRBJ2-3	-	TGTGCCAGCAGGGAGGATCGAACAGATACGCAGTATTTT	CASREDRTDTQYF
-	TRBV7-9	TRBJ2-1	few	TGTGCCAGCAGCCAGACTTCAACAGGGAACAATGAGCAGTTCTTC	CASSQTSTGNNEQFF
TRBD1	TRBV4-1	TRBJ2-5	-	TGCGCCAGCGGACAGGGTCGCCAAGAGACCCAGTACTTC	CASGQGRQETQYF
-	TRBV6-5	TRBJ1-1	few	TGTGCCAGCAGTTACGGGGACATGGGTCGGAACACTGAAGCTTTCTTT	CASSYGDMGRNTEAFF
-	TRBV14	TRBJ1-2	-	TGTGCCAGCAGCCAAGGGGCTTCCTATGGCTACACCTTC	CASSQGASYGYTF
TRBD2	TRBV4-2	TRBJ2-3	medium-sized	TGTGCCAGCAGCCAAGATCGGGAGGGCACAGATACGCAGTATTTT	CASSQDREGTDTQYF
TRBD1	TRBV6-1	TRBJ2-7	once	TGTGCCAGTACCTCCTCCGGGACAGGGGACTTCGAGCAGTACTTC	CASTSSGTGDFEQYF
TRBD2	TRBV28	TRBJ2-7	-	TGTGCCAGCGGCACTAGCGGGGGCCCCTACGAGCAGTACTTC	CASGTSGGPYEQYF
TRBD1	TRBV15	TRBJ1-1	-	TGTGCCACCAGCAGAAAGACAGGGATGAACTCTGAAGCTTTCTTT	CATSRKTGMNSEAFF
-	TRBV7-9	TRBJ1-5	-	TGTGCCAGCAGTTCCTTTGGGCAGACGAATCAGCCCCAGCATTTT	CASSSFGQTNQPQHF
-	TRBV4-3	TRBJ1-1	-	TGCGCCAGCAGCCAAGAAATTTTCGGGTGGGAAGCTTTCTTT	CASSQEIFGWEAFF
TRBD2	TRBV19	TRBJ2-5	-	TGTGCCAGTAGTTTAAAGAGAGCGGGAGGGCCCGAACAAGAGACCCAGTACTTC	CASSLKRAGGPEQETQYF
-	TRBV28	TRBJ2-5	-	TGTGCCAGCAGTTACCTTGGGACATCCCAAGAGACCCAGTACTTC	CASSYLGTSQETQYF
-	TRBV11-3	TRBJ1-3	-	TGTGCCAGCAGCTCACCGGACAGATTCTCTGGAAACACCATATATTTT	CASSSPDRFSGNTIYF
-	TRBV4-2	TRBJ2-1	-	TGTGCCAGCAGCCAAGAATCGGTCCGGTACAATGAGCAGTTCTTC	CASSQESVRYNEQFF
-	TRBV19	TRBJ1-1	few	TGTGCCAGTAGTCGAGTCGGTGAAGCTTTCTTT	CASSRVGEAFF
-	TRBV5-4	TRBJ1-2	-	TGTGCCAGCAGCTACTTAGTCTATGGCTACACCTTC	CASSYLVYGYTF
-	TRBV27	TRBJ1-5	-	TGTGCCAGCAGGTCCGGGGAGCATGGCAATCAGCCCCAGCATTTT	CASRSGEHGNQPQHF
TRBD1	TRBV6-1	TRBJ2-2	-	TGTGCCAGCAGTGACTACAGGGGGACCGGGGAGCTGTTTTTT	CASSDYRGTGELFF
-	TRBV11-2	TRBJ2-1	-	TGTGCCAGCAGCTCCCGTGGGGCCCCAATTTACAATGAGCAGTTCTTC	CASSSRGAPIYNEQFF
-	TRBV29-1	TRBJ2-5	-	TGCAGCGTCGGGTCCCGAAAAGAGACCCAGTACTTC	CSVGSRKETQYF
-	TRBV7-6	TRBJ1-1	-	TGTGCCAGCAGCTTACAGGGAGGCACTGAAGCTTTCTTT	CASSLQGGTEAFF
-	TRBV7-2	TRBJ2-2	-	TGTGCCAGCAGCTTAGATTCAGGGGCCGGGGAGCTGTTTTTT	CASSLDSGAGELFF
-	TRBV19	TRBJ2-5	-	TGTGCCAGTAGTAGGTCGAGGGACCAAGAGACCCAGTACTTC	CASSRSRDQETQYF
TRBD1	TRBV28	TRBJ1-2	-	TGTGCCAGCATACGTAGAACAGGACAGGGCTTTTGGGATGGCTACACCTTC	CASIRRTGQGFWDGYTF
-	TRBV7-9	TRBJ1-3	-	TGTGCCAGCAGCTTACCAGGGGCCTCTGGAAACACCATATATTTT	CASSLPGASGNTIYF
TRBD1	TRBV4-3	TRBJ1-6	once	TGCGCCAGCAGCCCCGGGACAGGGGTCCTTACACGGAATTCACCCCTCCACTTT	CASSPGTGVLTRNSPLHF
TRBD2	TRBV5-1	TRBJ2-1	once	TGCGCCAGCAGCTTGGTAGCGGGGGACTACAATGAGCAGTTCTTC	CASSLVAGDYNEQFF
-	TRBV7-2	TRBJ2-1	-	TGTGCCAGCAGCTTAGAAGGGGGAGGGAGGGAGCAGTTCTTC	CASSLEGGGREQFF
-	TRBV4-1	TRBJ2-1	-	TGCGCCAGCAGCCGAACGGAGTCTTACAATGAGCAGTTCTTC	CASSRTESYNEQFF
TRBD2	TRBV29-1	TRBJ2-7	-	TGCAGCGTTGAGGTAGCGGGAGTGGTGCAGTACTTC	CSVEVAGVVQYF
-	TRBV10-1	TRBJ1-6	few	TGCGCCAGCAGTGAAATACGGGATTCACCCCTCCACTTT	CASSEIRDSPLHF
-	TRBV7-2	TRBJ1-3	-	TGTGCCAGCAGCTTATCTGCGCCGAGCTCTGGAAACACCATATATTTT	CASSLSAPSSGNTIYF
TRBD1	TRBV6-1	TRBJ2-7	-	TGTGCCAGCAGTGAACCGGGACAGGGTGCTGACGAGCAGTACTTC	CASSEPGQGADEQYF
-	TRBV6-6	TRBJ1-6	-	TGTGCCAGCAGCGACATTACAGGGTTAGTCAATCCACCCCTCCACTTT	CASSDITGLVNPPLHF
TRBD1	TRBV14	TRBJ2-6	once	TGTGCCAGCAGCCATTGGATAGCTCGAGGACAGGACAGCTCTGGGGCCAACGTCCTGACTTTC	CASSHWIARGQDSSGANVLTF
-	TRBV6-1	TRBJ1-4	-	TGTGCCAGCAGTGAAGCTGACAGGCTTAATGAAAAACTGTTTTTT	CASSEADRLNEKLFF
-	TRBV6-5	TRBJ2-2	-	TGTGCCAGCAGTGCCCCCAGGGGAACCGGGGAGCTGTTTTTT	CASSAPRGTGELFF
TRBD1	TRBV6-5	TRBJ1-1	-	TGTGCCAGCAGTGCCGGGACAGGGTACACTGAAGCTTTCTTT	CASSAGTGYTEAFF
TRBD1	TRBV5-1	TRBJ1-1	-	TGCGCCAGCAGCCTGGGGACAGCGACGAACACTGAAGCTTTCTTT	CASSLGTATNTEAFF
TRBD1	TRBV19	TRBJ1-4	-	TGTGCCAGTAGTATATCAGGGGGCGACCCGAATGAAAAGCTGTTTTTT	CASSISGGDPNEKLFF
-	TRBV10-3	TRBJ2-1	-	TGTGCCATCCGGAGCGATGGCACCTACAATGAGCAGTTCTTC	CAIRSDGTYNEQFF